This T cell receptor beta chain derives from a study of shared clonotypes between healthy human individuals. Per the original methods: Because ImmunoSEQ provided only junction sequences with no quality scores, the filtering differed. The method was immunoSEQ multiplex PCR; TCRdb's version includes in-frame clones alone and lacks a portion of them. For V, J and clone size, that table is used; D and trimming come from the DNA. The repertoire holds about 2 million clones, with over 85% as singletons. CD8 cells classed as naive were CD45RO-negative and positively selected for CCR7, excluding terminally differentiated effector memory CD45RA+ cells. Donors, healthy HIV-negative adults, lacked recent acute infections or vaccinations. Donors, without exception, were Caucasian adults residing in Nashville, Tennessee. This clone came up a few times. Sequenced material: naive CD8+ T cells sorted from blood. The origin of this receptor is a man between 18 and 29 years old in good health.

The CDR3 sequence: CASSFTGDEQYF. The CDR3 DNA is TGTGCCAGCAGCTTCACAGGGGACGAGCAGTACTTC. The V call is TRBV11-2, the J call TRBJ2-7, with TRBD1 matching over 7 bases. V dropped 3 bases and J dropped 5; count of bases not matched to a gene: 1. CDR3 length: 12 residues. Germline CDR1 is SGHAT and CDR2 is FQNNGV. Using reference TRBV11-2 and TRBJ2-7 for the parts outside the CDR3, the full variable domain is EAGVAQSPRYKIIEKRQSVAFWCNPISGHATLYWYQQILGQGPKLLIQFQNNGVVDDSQLPKDRFSAERLKGVDSTLKIQPAKLEDSAVYLCASSFTGDEQYFGPGTRLTVT.